In its sample, the clone carrying this TCR beta chain was seen a few times. These data originate in a study of Tregs in tolerant kidney transplant recipients. Recipients received nonmyeloablative bone marrow transplants from related graft donors, with transient mixed chimerism. Thawed PBMCs were FACS-sorted into unstimulated CD4+CD25+CD127- regulatory T cells, CD4+CD25- non-regulatory cells, CD4 and CD8 cells. Trimming left V 4 bases short and J 7 bases short, with 14 bases between. Per the germline V gene, CDR1 is SGHNT and CDR2 is YYREEE (reference sequence). There are 14 residues in the CDR3. Method: immunoSEQ multiplex PCR; TCRdb's copy keeps in-frame clones and lacks some. The sample lists tens of thousands of clones, 93% occurring once.

This clonotype was obtained from a human patient who received a combined kidney and bone marrow transplant. Certain T cells may be donor cells from the graft. The chain uses TRBV5-4 and TRBJ1-4, with D perhaps TRBD1 (5 bases). This sample comprised CD4+ T cells from blood (PBMCs), obtained 12 months after the transplant. The CDR3 loop reads CASSQDGGSEKLFF. The CDR3 DNA reads as TGTGCCAGCAGCCAAGACGGGGGAAGTGAAAAACTGTTTTTT. Full variable domain (remainder filled in from reference TRBV5-4 and TRBJ1-4): ETGVTQSPTHLIKTRGQQVTLRCSSQSGHNTVSWYQQALGQGPQFIFQYYREEENGRGNFPPRFSGLQFPNYSSELNVNALELDDSALYLCASSQDGGSEKLFFGSGTQLSVL.